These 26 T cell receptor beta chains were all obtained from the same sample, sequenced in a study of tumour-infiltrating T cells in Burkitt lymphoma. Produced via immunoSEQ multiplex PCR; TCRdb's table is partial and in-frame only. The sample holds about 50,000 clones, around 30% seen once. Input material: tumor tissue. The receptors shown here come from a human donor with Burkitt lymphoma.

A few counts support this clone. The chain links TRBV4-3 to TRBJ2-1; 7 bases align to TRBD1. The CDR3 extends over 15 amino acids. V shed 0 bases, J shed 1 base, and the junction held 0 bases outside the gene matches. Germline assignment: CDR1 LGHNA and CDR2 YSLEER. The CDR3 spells CASSQDRGSYNEQFF. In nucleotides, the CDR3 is TGCGCCAGCAGCCAAGACAGGGGGTCCTACAATGAGCAGTTCTTC.

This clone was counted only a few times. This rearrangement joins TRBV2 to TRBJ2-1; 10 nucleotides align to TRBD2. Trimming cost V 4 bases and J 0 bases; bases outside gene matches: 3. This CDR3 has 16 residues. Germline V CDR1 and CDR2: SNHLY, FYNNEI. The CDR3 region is CASSVSSGSSYNEQFF. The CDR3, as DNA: TGTGCCAGCAGTGTATCTAGCGGGAGCTCCTACAATGAGCAGTTCTTC. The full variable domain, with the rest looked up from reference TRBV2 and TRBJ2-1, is EPEVTQTPSHQVTQMGQEVILRCVPISNHLYFYWYRQILGQKVEFLVSFYNNEISEKSEIFDDQFSVERPDGSNFTLKIRSTKLEDSAMYFCASSVSSGSSYNEQFFGPGTRLTVL.

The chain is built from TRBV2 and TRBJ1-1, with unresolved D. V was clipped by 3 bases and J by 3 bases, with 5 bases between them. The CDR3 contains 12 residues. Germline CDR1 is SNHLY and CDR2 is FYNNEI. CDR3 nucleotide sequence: TGTGCCAGCAGTGAGGGTTACACTGAAGCTTTCTTT. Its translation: CASSEGYTEAFF. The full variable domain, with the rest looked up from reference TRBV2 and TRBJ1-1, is EPEVTQTPSHQVTQMGQEVILRCVPISNHLYFYWYRQILGQKVEFLVSFYNNEISEKSEIFDDQFSVERPDGSNFTLKIRSTKLEDSAMYFCASSEGYTEAFFGQGTRLTVV.

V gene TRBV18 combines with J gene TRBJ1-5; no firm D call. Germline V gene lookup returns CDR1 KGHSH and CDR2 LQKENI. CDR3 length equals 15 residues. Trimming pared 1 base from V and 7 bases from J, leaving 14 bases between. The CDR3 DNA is TGTGCCAGCTCACCACGGCGGGAGTTTCGACAGCCCCAGCATTTT. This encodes CASSPRREFRQPQHF.

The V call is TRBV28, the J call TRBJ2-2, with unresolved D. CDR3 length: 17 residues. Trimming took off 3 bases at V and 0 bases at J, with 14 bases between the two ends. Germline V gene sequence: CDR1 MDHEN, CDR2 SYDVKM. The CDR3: CASSFIDFSANTGELFF. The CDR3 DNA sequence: TGTGCCAGCAGTTTCATAGACTTCTCCGCGAACACCGGGGAGCTGTTTTTT.

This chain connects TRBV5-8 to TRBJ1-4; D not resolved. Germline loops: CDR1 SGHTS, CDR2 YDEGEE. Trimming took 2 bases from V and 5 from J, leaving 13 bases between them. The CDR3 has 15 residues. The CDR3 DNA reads TGTGCCAGCAGCTTCAGACACACCGGGAATGAAAAACTGTTTTTT. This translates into CASSFRHTGNEKLFF.

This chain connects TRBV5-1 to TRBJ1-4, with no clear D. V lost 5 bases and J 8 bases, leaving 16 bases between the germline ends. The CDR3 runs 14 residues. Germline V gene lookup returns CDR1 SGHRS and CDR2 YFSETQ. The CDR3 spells CASRMVVEGEKLFF. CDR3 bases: TGCGCCAGCAGAATGGTCGTGGAGGGAGAAAAACTGTTTTTT.

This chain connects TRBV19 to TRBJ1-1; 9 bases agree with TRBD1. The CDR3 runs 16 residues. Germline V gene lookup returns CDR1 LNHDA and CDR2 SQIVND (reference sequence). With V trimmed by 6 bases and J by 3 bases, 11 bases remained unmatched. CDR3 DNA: TGTGCCAGTAGAATCGGGACAGGGAGAGGGGACACTGAAGCTTTCTTT. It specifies CASRIGTGRGDTEAFF. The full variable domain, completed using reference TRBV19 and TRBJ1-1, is DGGITQSPKYLFRKEGQNVTLSCEQNLNHDAMYWYRQDPGQGLRLIYYSQIVNDFQKGDIAEGYSVSREKKESFPLTVTSAQKNPTAFYLCASRIGTGRGDTEAFFGQGTRLTVV.

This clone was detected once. The CDR3 loop reads CASSQRNRAENYGYTF. DNA for the CDR3: TGCGCCAGCAGCCAACGTAACAGAGCCGAAAACTATGGCTACACCTTC. This chain uses TRBV4-3 with TRBJ1-2; D unresolved. The CDR3 is 16 amino acids. The V gene's germline CDR1 is LGHNA and CDR2 YSLEER. V gave up 2 bases and J gave up 2 bases, with 15 bases separating them.

CDR3 residues: CASSETGDGTEAFF. The CDR3 nucleotides read TGTGCCAGCAGCGAGACAGGGGATGGGACTGAAGCTTTCTTT. V and J are TRBV6-4 and TRBJ1-1; 8 nucleotides line up with TRBD1. J lost 5 bases, V lost 6 bases, and 8 bases had no gene match. Germline assignment: CDR1 MRHNA and CDR2 SNTAGT. The CDR3 is 14 residues long.

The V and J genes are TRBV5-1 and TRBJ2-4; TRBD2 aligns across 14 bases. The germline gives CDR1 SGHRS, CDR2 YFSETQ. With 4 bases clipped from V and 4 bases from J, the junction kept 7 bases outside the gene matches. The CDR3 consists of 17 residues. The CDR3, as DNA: TGCGCCAGCAGCCCAGGGACTAGCGGGGGCGAAAAAAACATTCAGTACTTC. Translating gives CASSPGTSGGEKNIQYF.

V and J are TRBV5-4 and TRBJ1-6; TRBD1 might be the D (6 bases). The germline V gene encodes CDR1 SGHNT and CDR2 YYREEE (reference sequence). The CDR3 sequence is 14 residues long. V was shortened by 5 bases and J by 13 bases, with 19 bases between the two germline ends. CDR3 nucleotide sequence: TGTGCCAGCAGGGACCCACAGGGAGTTGGCCCCCTCCACTTT. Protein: CASRDPQGVGPLHF.

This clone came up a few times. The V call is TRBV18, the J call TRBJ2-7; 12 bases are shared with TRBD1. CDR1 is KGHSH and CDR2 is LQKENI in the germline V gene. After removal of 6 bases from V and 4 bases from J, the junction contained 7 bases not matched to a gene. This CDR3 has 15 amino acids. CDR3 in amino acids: CASSDRDRGPYEQYF. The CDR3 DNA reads TGTGCCAGCTCGGATAGGGACAGGGGGCCGTACGAGCAGTACTTC. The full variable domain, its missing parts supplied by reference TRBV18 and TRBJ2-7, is NAGVMQNPRHLVRRRGQEARLRCSPMKGHSHVYWYRQLPEEGLKFMVYLQKENIIDESGMPKERFSAEFPKEGPSILRIQQVVRGDSAAYFCASSDRDRGPYEQYFGPGTRLTVT.

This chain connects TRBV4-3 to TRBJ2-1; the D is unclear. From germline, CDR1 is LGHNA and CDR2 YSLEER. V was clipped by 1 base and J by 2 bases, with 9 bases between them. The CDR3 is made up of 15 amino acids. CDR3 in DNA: TGCGCCAGCAGCCAAGGCAGGCCCGCCTACAATGAGCAGTTCTTC. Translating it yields CASSQGRPAYNEQFF.

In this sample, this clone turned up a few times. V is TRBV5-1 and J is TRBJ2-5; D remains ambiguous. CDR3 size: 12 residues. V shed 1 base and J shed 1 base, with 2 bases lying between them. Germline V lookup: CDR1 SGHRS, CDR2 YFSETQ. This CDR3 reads CASSLPQETQYF. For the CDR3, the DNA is TGCGCCAGCAGCTTGCCCCAAGAGACCCAGTACTTC.

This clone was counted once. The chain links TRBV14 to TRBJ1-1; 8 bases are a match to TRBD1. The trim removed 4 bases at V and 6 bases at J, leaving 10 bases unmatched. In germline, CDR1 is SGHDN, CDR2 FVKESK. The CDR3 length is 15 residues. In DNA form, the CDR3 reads TGTGCCAGCAGCCGCCTGACAGGGGAGAGGGCTGAAGCTTTCTTT. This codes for CASSRLTGERAEAFF.

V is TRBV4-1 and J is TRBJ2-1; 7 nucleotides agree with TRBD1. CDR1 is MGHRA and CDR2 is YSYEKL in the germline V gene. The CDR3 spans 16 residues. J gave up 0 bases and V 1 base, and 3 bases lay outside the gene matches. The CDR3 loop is CASSQVSGGSYNEQFF. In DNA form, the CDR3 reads TGCGCCAGCAGCCAAGTTTCAGGGGGCTCCTACAATGAGCAGTTCTTC.

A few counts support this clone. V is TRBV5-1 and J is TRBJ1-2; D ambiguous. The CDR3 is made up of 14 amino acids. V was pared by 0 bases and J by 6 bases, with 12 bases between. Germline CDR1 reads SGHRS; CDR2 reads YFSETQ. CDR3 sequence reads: CASSLVTGDHGYTF. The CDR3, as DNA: TGCGCCAGCAGCTTGGTTACCGGTGATCATGGCTACACCTTC.

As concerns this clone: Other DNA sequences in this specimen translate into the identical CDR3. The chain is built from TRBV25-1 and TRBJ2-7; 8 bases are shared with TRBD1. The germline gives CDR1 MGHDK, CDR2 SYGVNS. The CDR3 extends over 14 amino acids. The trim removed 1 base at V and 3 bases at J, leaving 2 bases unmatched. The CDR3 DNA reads TGTGCCAGCAGTGAATCCGGGACAGGCTACGAGCAGTACTTC. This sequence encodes CASSESGTGYEQYF.

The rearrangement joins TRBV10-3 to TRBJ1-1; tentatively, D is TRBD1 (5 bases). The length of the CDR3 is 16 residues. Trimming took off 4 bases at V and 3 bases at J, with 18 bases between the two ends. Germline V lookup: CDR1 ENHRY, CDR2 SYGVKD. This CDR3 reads CAISAILGRDHTEAFF. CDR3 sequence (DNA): TGTGCCATCAGTGCCATACTGGGCAGGGACCACACTGAAGCTTTCTTT.

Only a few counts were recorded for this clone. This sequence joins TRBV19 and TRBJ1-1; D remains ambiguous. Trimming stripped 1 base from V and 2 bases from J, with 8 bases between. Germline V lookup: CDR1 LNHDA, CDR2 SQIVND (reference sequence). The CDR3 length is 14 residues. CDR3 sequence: CASSIGQPNTEAFF. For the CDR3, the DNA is TGTGCCAGTAGTATAGGGCAGCCTAACACTGAAGCTTTCTTT.

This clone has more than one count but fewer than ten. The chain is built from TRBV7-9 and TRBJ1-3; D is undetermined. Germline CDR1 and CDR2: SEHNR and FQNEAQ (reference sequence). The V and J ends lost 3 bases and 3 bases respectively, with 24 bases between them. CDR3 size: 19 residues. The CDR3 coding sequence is TGTGCCAGCAGCTTTGAACCCGTATTACTGAAGGGTATTGGAAACACCATATATTTT. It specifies CASSFEPVLLKGIGNTIYF.

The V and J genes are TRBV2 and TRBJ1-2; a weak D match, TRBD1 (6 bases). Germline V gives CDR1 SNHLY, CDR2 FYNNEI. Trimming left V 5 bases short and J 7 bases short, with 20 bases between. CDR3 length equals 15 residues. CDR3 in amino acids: CASSNVYRDSGGYTF. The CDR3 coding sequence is TGTGCCAGCAGTAATGTGTACAGGGATTCGGGTGGCTACACCTTC.

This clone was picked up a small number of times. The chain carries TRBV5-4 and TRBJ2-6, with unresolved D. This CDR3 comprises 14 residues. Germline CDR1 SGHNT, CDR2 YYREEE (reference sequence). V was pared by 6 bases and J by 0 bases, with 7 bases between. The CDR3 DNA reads TGTGCCAGCAACCTCTTCTCTGGGGCCAACGTCCTGACTTTC. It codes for CASNLFSGANVLTF.

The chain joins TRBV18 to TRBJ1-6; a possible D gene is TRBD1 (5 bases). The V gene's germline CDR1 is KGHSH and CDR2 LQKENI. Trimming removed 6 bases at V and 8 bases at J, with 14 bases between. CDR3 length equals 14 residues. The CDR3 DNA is TGTGCCAGCTCCGTGGGGGGGTTGGATTCACCCCTCCACTTT. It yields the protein CASSVGGLDSPLHF. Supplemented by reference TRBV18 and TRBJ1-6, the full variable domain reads NAGVMQNPRHLVRRRGQEARLRCSPMKGHSHVYWYRQLPEEGLKFMVYLQKENIIDESGMPKERFSAEFPKEGPSILRIQQVVRGDSAAYFCASSVGGLDSPLHFGNGTRLTVT.

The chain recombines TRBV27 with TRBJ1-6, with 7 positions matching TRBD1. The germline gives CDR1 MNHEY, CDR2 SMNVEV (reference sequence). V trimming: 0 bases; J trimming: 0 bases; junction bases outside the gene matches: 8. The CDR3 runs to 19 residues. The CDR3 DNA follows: TGTGCCAGCAGTTTATCGGGAGACAGGGCATACTCCTATAATTCACCCCTCCACTTT. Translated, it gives CASSLSGDRAYSYNSPLHF.